This is a list of T cell receptor beta chains from one sample in a study of shared clonotypes between healthy human individuals. Repertoires were generated with immunoSEQ multiplex PCR, while TCRdb's copy carries only in-frame clones and drops some. The top ten hold around 0.47% of the sample, which has some 1,600,000 clones, approximately 98% seen once. The sequenced material came from naive CD4+ T cells sorted from blood. These receptors originate from a man in his thirties or forties in good health. The CDR3 runs from the conserved cysteine through the conserved F or W. D genes are given only for firm matches. Clone size appears in some rows only: once, few, many, or a class for an expanded clone.

clone_size: -
v_call: TRBV9
j_call: TRBJ2-2
d_call: -
cdr3_aa: CASSVGGPWPNTGELFF
cdr3_nt: TGTGCCAGCAGCGTAGGAGGGCCCTGGCCCAACACCGGGGAGCTGTTTTTT

clone_size: -
v_call: TRBV5-1
j_call: TRBJ2-1
d_call: -
cdr3_aa: CASSPPGSGHSYNEQFF
cdr3_nt: TGCGCCAGCAGCCCCCCCGGGTCGGGGCACTCCTACAATGAGCAGTTCTTC

clone_size: -
v_call: TRBV10-3
j_call: TRBJ2-2
d_call: TRBD1
cdr3_aa: CAIRDPGTGANTGELFF
cdr3_nt: TGTGCCATCAGGGATCCCGGGACAGGGGCGAACACCGGGGAGCTGTTTTTT

clone_size: -
v_call: TRBV2
j_call: TRBJ1-4
d_call: TRBD1
cdr3_aa: CASSYGTDNEKLFF
cdr3_nt: TGTGCCAGCAGTTACGGGACAGATAATGAAAAACTGTTTTTT

clone_size: once
v_call: TRBV19
j_call: TRBJ1-3
d_call: -
cdr3_aa: CASGSLGISSGNTIYF
cdr3_nt: TGTGCCAGCGGGAGTCTGGGGATCAGCTCTGGAAACACCATATATTTT

clone_size: once
v_call: TRBV28
j_call: TRBJ2-7
d_call: -
cdr3_aa: CASSLFPGSNAYEQYF
cdr3_nt: TGTGCCAGCAGTTTATTCCCGGGGTCCAACGCCTACGAGCAGTACTTC

clone_size: -
v_call: TRBV7-2
j_call: TRBJ2-7
d_call: TRBD2
cdr3_aa: CASSQRLAGSPEQYF
cdr3_nt: TGTGCCAGCAGCCAAAGACTAGCGGGATCCCCCGAGCAGTACTTC

clone_size: -
v_call: TRBV7-6
j_call: TRBJ2-2
d_call: TRBD1
cdr3_aa: CASSPWTGGGFGTGELFF
cdr3_nt: TGTGCCAGCAGCCCATGGACAGGGGGTGGATTTGGTACCGGGGAGCTGTTTTTT

clone_size: -
v_call: TRBV19
j_call: TRBJ1-2
d_call: -
cdr3_aa: CASRTAYGYTF
cdr3_nt: TGTGCCAGTAGGACGGCCTATGGCTACACCTTC

clone_size: -
v_call: TRBV7-9
j_call: TRBJ1-3
d_call: -
cdr3_aa: CASAGDSGNTIYF
cdr3_nt: TGTGCCAGCGCAGGAGACTCTGGAAACACCATATATTTT

clone_size: -
v_call: TRBV28
j_call: TRBJ2-7
d_call: TRBD2
cdr3_aa: CASSFPGTIHEQYF
cdr3_nt: TGTGCCAGCAGTTTTCCCGGGACTATACACGAGCAGTACTTC

clone_size: -
v_call: TRBV5-1
j_call: TRBJ2-1
d_call: TRBD2
cdr3_aa: CASSLDLRLAGGNEQFF
cdr3_nt: TGCGCCAGCAGCTTGGACCTACGGCTAGCGGGCGGAAATGAGCAGTTCTTC

clone_size: -
v_call: TRBV5-4
j_call: TRBJ2-3
d_call: TRBD1
cdr3_aa: CASSLPGQGADTQYF
cdr3_nt: TGTGCCAGCAGCTTGCCCGGACAGGGGGCGGATACGCAGTATTTT

clone_size: -
v_call: TRBV7-2
j_call: TRBJ2-1
d_call: -
cdr3_aa: CASSLDPLDEQFF
cdr3_nt: TGTGCCAGCAGCTTAGACCCCCTAGATGAGCAGTTCTTC

clone_size: -
v_call: TRBV5-1
j_call: TRBJ2-7
d_call: -
cdr3_aa: CASSLRGGDEQYF
cdr3_nt: TGCGCCAGCAGCTTGAGGGGGGGCGACGAGCAGTACTTC

clone_size: -
v_call: TRBV11-2
j_call: TRBJ2-7
d_call: TRBD2
cdr3_aa: CASSLDQGRTSGYEQYF
cdr3_nt: TGTGCCAGCAGCTTAGATCAGGGAAGGACTAGCGGCTACGAGCAGTACTTC

clone_size: -
v_call: TRBV5-1
j_call: TRBJ2-1
d_call: -
cdr3_aa: CASSLVTGSSYNEQFF
cdr3_nt: TGCGCCAGCAGCTTGGTTACGGGGAGCTCCTACAATGAGCAGTTCTTC

clone_size: once
v_call: TRBV5-8
j_call: TRBJ2-1
d_call: TRBD2
cdr3_aa: CASSRGLAGVGEQFF
cdr3_nt: TGTGCCAGCAGCCGGGGACTAGCGGGAGTAGGTGAGCAGTTCTTC

clone_size: -
v_call: TRBV4-3
j_call: TRBJ2-3
d_call: TRBD2
cdr3_aa: CASSQERETDTQYF
cdr3_nt: TGCGCCAGCAGCCAGGAGCGGGAGACAGATACGCAGTATTTT

clone_size: -
v_call: TRBV5-6
j_call: TRBJ2-7
d_call: -
cdr3_aa: CASSLVFRDFGYEQYF
cdr3_nt: TGTGCCAGCAGCTTGGTGTTTCGGGACTTCGGCTACGAGCAGTACTTC

clone_size: -
v_call: TRBV27
j_call: TRBJ1-5
d_call: -
cdr3_aa: CASKPDGASNQPQHF
cdr3_nt: TGTGCCAGTAAGCCAGATGGAGCTAGCAATCAGCCCCAGCATTTT

clone_size: -
v_call: TRBV6-4
j_call: TRBJ1-2
d_call: TRBD1
cdr3_aa: CASSDSFLFRGLKNGYTF
cdr3_nt: TGTGCCAGCAGTGACTCTTTTCTTTTCAGGGGGCTAAAAAATGGCTACACCTTC

clone_size: -
v_call: TRBV28
j_call: TRBJ2-3
d_call: TRBD2
cdr3_aa: CASSSGGAGWPDTQYF
cdr3_nt: TGTGCCAGCAGTTCCGGGGGAGCGGGATGGCCAGATACGCAGTATTTT

clone_size: -
v_call: TRBV18
j_call: TRBJ2-1
d_call: TRBD2
cdr3_aa: CASSPTSGHSYNEQFF
cdr3_nt: TGTGCCAGCTCTCCGACTAGCGGGCACTCCTACAATGAGCAGTTCTTC

clone_size: -
v_call: TRBV19
j_call: TRBJ1-3
d_call: -
cdr3_aa: CASSIASGNTIYF
cdr3_nt: TGTGCCAGTAGTATAGCCTCTGGAAACACCATATATTTT

clone_size: -
v_call: TRBV2
j_call: TRBJ2-4
d_call: TRBD1
cdr3_aa: CASTGQGKNIQYF
cdr3_nt: TGTGCCAGCACGGGACAGGGGAAAAACATTCAGTACTTC

clone_size: -
v_call: TRBV19
j_call: TRBJ1-1
d_call: -
cdr3_aa: CASSDVNGFNTEAFF
cdr3_nt: TGTGCCAGTAGTGACGTAAATGGTTTCAACACTGAAGCTTTCTTT

clone_size: -
v_call: TRBV19
j_call: TRBJ2-2
d_call: -
cdr3_aa: CASSIDTRTGELFF
cdr3_nt: TGTGCCAGTAGTATAGATACTAGAACCGGGGAGCTGTTTTTT

clone_size: -
v_call: TRBV7-9
j_call: TRBJ2-2
d_call: TRBD1
cdr3_aa: CASSGTGSRSNTGELFF
cdr3_nt: TGTGCCAGCAGCGGGACAGGATCTCGTTCGAACACCGGGGAGCTGTTTTTT

clone_size: -
v_call: TRBV19
j_call: TRBJ1-1
d_call: -
cdr3_aa: CASSGEAEAFF
cdr3_nt: TGTGCCAGTAGTGGAGAGGCTGAAGCTTTCTTT

clone_size: -
v_call: TRBV18
j_call: TRBJ1-2
d_call: -
cdr3_aa: CASSPDGDYGYTF
cdr3_nt: TGTGCCAGCTCACCTGACGGGGACTATGGCTACACCTTC

clone_size: -
v_call: TRBV6-1
j_call: TRBJ2-7
d_call: TRBD1
cdr3_aa: CASSAGQGAYEQYF
cdr3_nt: TGTGCCAGCAGTGCGGGACAGGGAGCCTACGAGCAGTACTTC

clone_size: -
v_call: TRBV5-1
j_call: TRBJ1-5
d_call: -
cdr3_aa: CASSLDGGSQPQHF
cdr3_nt: TGCGCCAGCAGCTTGGACGGGGGTAGTCAGCCCCAGCATTTT

clone_size: -
v_call: TRBV11-1
j_call: TRBJ2-1
d_call: TRBD1
cdr3_aa: CASSVRDRNEQFF
cdr3_nt: TGTGCCAGCAGCGTCCGGGACAGAAATGAGCAGTTCTTC

clone_size: -
v_call: TRBV5-4
j_call: TRBJ2-5
d_call: TRBD2
cdr3_aa: CASSLLAGGVETQYF
cdr3_nt: TGTGCCAGCAGCTTGTTAGCGGGAGGGGTAGAGACCCAGTACTTC

clone_size: -
v_call: TRBV9
j_call: TRBJ2-1
d_call: -
cdr3_aa: CASSVAVNSYNEQFF
cdr3_nt: TGTGCCAGCAGCGTAGCGGTAAACTCCTACAATGAGCAGTTCTTC

clone_size: -
v_call: TRBV11-2
j_call: TRBJ2-5
d_call: TRBD1
cdr3_aa: CASSSGTGGKETQYF
cdr3_nt: TGTGCCAGCAGCTCCGGAACAGGGGGAAAAGAGACCCAGTACTTC

clone_size: -
v_call: TRBV9
j_call: TRBJ1-1
d_call: -
cdr3_aa: CASSVDSVNTEAFF
cdr3_nt: TGTGCCAGCAGCGTAGACTCCGTGAACACTGAAGCTTTCTTT

clone_size: -
v_call: TRBV9
j_call: TRBJ2-7
d_call: -
cdr3_aa: CASSVEGETYEQYF
cdr3_nt: TGTGCCAGCAGCGTAGAAGGGGAAACCTACGAGCAGTACTTC

clone_size: -
v_call: TRBV7-9
j_call: TRBJ1-1
d_call: -
cdr3_aa: CASSGMVNTEAFF
cdr3_nt: TGTGCCAGCAGCGGAATGGTGAACACTGAAGCTTTCTTT

clone_size: -
v_call: TRBV11-2
j_call: TRBJ2-7
d_call: TRBD2
cdr3_aa: CASSLESSGGVNFYEQYF
cdr3_nt: TGTGCCAGCAGCTTAGAGTCCTCGGGGGGGGTCAACTTCTACGAGCAGTACTTC

clone_size: once
v_call: TRBV29-1
j_call: TRBJ2-1
d_call: TRBD2
cdr3_aa: CSVDPLAGGYNEQFF
cdr3_nt: TGCAGCGTTGACCCACTAGCGGGAGGCTACAATGAGCAGTTCTTC

clone_size: -
v_call: TRBV19
j_call: TRBJ2-5
d_call: -
cdr3_aa: CASSSTNKETQYF
cdr3_nt: TGTGCCAGTAGTTCCACGAACAAAGAGACCCAGTACTTC

clone_size: -
v_call: TRBV6-1
j_call: TRBJ1-1
d_call: -
cdr3_aa: CASSDSLGTEAFF
cdr3_nt: TGTGCCAGCAGTGATTCCTTGGGCACTGAAGCTTTCTTT

clone_size: -
v_call: TRBV19
j_call: TRBJ1-2
d_call: -
cdr3_aa: CASISPSKNYGYTF
cdr3_nt: TGTGCCAGTATAAGCCCCTCGAAAAACTATGGCTACACCTTC

clone_size: -
v_call: TRBV5-1
j_call: TRBJ2-7
d_call: TRBD2
cdr3_aa: CASGGPGLADEQYF
cdr3_nt: TGCGCCAGCGGGGGACCGGGACTAGCGGACGAGCAGTACTTC

clone_size: -
v_call: TRBV6-6
j_call: TRBJ1-2
d_call: -
cdr3_aa: CASTPQVDYGYTF
cdr3_nt: TGTGCCAGCACCCCCCAAGTTGACTATGGCTACACCTTC

clone_size: -
v_call: TRBV6-6
j_call: TRBJ2-3
d_call: TRBD1
cdr3_aa: CASAIRDRGGDTQYF
cdr3_nt: TGTGCCAGCGCGATCCGGGACAGGGGGGGAGATACGCAGTATTTT

clone_size: -
v_call: TRBV5-8
j_call: TRBJ2-1
d_call: -
cdr3_aa: CASSFQGSYNEQFF
cdr3_nt: TGTGCCAGCAGCTTTCAGGGTTCCTACAATGAGCAGTTCTTC

clone_size: -
v_call: TRBV25-1
j_call: TRBJ1-5
d_call: -
cdr3_aa: CASSPTLGGSNQPQHF
cdr3_nt: TGTGCCAGCAGTCCGACTTTGGGGGGAAGCAATCAGCCCCAGCATTTT

clone_size: -
v_call: TRBV5-1
j_call: TRBJ1-2
d_call: TRBD1
cdr3_aa: CASSSDGTGRSYTF
cdr3_nt: TGCGCCAGCAGCTCCGACGGGACAGGTCGGAGCTACACCTTC

clone_size: -
v_call: TRBV18
j_call: TRBJ2-1
d_call: -
cdr3_aa: CASSPLGSPTYNEQFF
cdr3_nt: TGTGCCAGCTCACCATTAGGGTCACCTACATACAATGAGCAGTTCTTC

clone_size: -
v_call: TRBV7-9
j_call: TRBJ2-1
d_call: TRBD2
cdr3_aa: CASSFNRLALTNEQFF
cdr3_nt: TGTGCCAGCAGCTTCAACAGACTAGCGCTCACGAATGAGCAGTTCTTC

clone_size: -
v_call: TRBV28
j_call: TRBJ1-1
d_call: -
cdr3_aa: CASSSPGPINTEAFF
cdr3_nt: TGTGCCAGCAGTTCGCCGGGTCCTATCAACACTGAAGCTTTCTTT

clone_size: -
v_call: TRBV10-3
j_call: TRBJ2-7
d_call: TRBD2
cdr3_aa: CAISESAGRSYEQYF
cdr3_nt: TGTGCCATCAGTGAGTCAGCGGGACGGTCCTACGAGCAGTACTTC

clone_size: -
v_call: TRBV2
j_call: TRBJ2-7
d_call: -
cdr3_aa: CASSGGTVNYEQYF
cdr3_nt: TGTGCCAGCAGCGGCGGGACAGTGAACTACGAGCAGTACTTC

clone_size: -
v_call: TRBV5-1
j_call: TRBJ1-1
d_call: TRBD1
cdr3_aa: CASSRRAGGPEAFF
cdr3_nt: TGCGCCAGCAGCCGCCGGGCAGGGGGTCCTGAAGCTTTCTTT